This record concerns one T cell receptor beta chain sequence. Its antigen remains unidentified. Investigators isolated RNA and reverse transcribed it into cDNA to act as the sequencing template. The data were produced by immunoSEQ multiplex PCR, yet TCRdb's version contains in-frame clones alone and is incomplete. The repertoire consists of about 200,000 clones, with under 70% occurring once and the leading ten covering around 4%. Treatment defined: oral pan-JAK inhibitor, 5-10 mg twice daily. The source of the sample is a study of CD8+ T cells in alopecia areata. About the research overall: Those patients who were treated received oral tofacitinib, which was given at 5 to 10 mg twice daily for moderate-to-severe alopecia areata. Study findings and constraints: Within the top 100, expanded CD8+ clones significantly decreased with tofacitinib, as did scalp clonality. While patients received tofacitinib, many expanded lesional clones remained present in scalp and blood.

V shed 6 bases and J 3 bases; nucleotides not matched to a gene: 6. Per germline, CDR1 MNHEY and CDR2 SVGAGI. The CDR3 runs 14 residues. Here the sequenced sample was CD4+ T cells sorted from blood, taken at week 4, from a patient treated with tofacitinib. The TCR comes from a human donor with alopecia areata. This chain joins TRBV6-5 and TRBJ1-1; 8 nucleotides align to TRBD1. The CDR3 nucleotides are TGTGCCAGCAGGAGCGGACAGGGAGACACTGAAGCTTTCTTT. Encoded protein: CASRSGQGDTEAFF.